The 8 T cell receptor beta chains below all came from one sample that was sequenced in a study of blood T cell repertoires in COVID-19. The assay was immunoSEQ multiplex PCR, and TCRdb's table has in-frame clones only and misses some. This table has fewer than 400,000 clones, 80% to 90% appearing once. Sequencing was carried out using PBMCs or T cells enriched from blood (not recorded which). Receptors were obtained from a man aged 25 to 45 who had recovered from COVID-19.

This CDR3 is CASSLTGFDSPLHF. The CDR3 nucleotides are TGTGCCAGCAGCCTAACAGGGTTTGATTCACCCCTCCACTTT. The V call is TRBV5-4, the J call TRBJ1-6, with D perhaps TRBD1 (6 bases). The CDR3 consists of 14 residues. Germline V gives CDR1 SGHNT, CDR2 YYREEE (reference sequence). Between the trimmed V and J ends, which lost 4 bases and 8 bases, there was a span of 13 bases.

The rearrangement uses TRBV30 and TRBJ1-3; D not certain. Germline V gene lookup returns CDR1 GTSNPN and CDR2 SVGIG (reference sequence). This CDR3 region has 17 residues. The V and J ends lost 0 bases and 1 base respectively, with 16 bases between them. The DNA for the CDR3 is TGTGCCTGGAGTGTTGGTGGCTGGAGAGGGTCTGGAAACACCATATATTTT. This encodes CAWSVGGWRGSGNTIYF.

The CDR3 spells CASSQSEAGYHSPLHF. The CDR3 coding sequence is TGCGCCAGCAGCCAATCCGAGGCAGGGTACCATTCACCCCTCCACTTT. The J gene is TRBJ1-6, the V gene TRBV4-1, with a weak D call TRBD1 (5 bases). Trimming cost V 2 bases and J 8 bases, with 16 bases left between them. The V gene's germline CDR1 is MGHRA and CDR2 YSYEKL. The CDR3 has 16 amino acids.

This chain links TRBV18 with TRBJ2-7; 7 bases line up with TRBD2. The germline CDR1 and CDR2 sequences are KGHSH and LQKENI. The CDR3 totals 14 residues. Trimming took 1 base from V and 0 from J; bases not matched to a gene: 0. CDR3 protein: CASSPRTSSYEQYF. The CDR3, as DNA: TGTGCCAGCTCACCACGGACTAGCTCCTACGAGCAGTACTTC.

The chain has TRBV11-2 and TRBJ1-2, with D perhaps matching TRBD1 (6 bases). Trimming took 7 bases from V and 3 from J, leaving 15 bases between them. The CDR3 consists of 14 residues. The germline V gene has CDR1 SGHAT and CDR2 FQNNGV. CDR3 protein: CASNKKGVDYGYTF. The DNA for the CDR3 is TGTGCCAGCAACAAGAAGGGGGTCGACTATGGCTACACCTTC. Together with reference TRBV11-2 and TRBJ1-2, the CDR3 gives the full variable domain: EAGVAQSPRYKIIEKRQSVAFWCNPISGHATLYWYQQILGQGPKLLIQFQNNGVVDDSQLPKDRFSAERLKGVDSTLKIQPAKLEDSAVYLCASNKKGVDYGYTFGSGTRLTVV.

This sequence joins TRBV7-4 and TRBJ1-2, with D maybe TRBD1 (6 bases). V lost 5 bases, J lost 4 bases, and 20 bases lay in between. This CDR3 contains 16 residues. Germline V lookup: CDR1 SGHVT, CDR2 SQSDAQ. The CDR3, as DNA: TGTGCCAGCAGCATCTCGGACAGCCCCGGACTCTATGGCTACACCTTC. Translation gives CASSISDSPGLYGYTF.

This sequence joins TRBV7-2 and TRBJ2-7; 7 positions match TRBD2. Germline assignment: CDR1 SGHTA and CDR2 FQGNSA. This CDR3 has 14 amino acids. After removal of 1 base from V and 6 bases from J, the junction contained 6 bases not matched to a gene. In nucleotides, the CDR3 is TGTGCCAGCAGCTTAGAACGGGAGGTTCTCGAGCAGTACTTC. This gives the protein CASSLEREVLEQYF.

The V gene is TRBV19, the J gene TRBJ1-1; 8 nucleotides line up with TRBD1. From germline, CDR1 is LNHDA and CDR2 SQIVND (reference sequence). The length of the CDR3 is 14 residues. J gave up 2 bases and V 8 bases, and 7 bases lay outside the gene matches. DNA of the CDR3: TGTGCCAGTGGGGACAGGTCGGGAAACACTGAAGCTTTCTTT. This codes for CASGDRSGNTEAFF.